This paragraph reports one TCR beta chain. Its antigen remains unidentified. The authors sorted CD4+ naive, central memory, regulatory and stem cell-like memory cells via CD45RO/CCR7/CD25/CD127/CD95/CD27. The data are from a study of beta chain features in type 1 diabetes. Study context: Cell yields, gender and age were comparable in patients and healthy donors.

Every isolated RNA sample was fully reverse transcribed, so sequencing captured expressed TCRB transcripts. Sequencing used immunoSEQ multiplex PCR; TCRdb keeps in-frame clones, though not all of them. The sample has about 210,000 clones, about a tenth seen once. Study-wide findings and caveats: cDNA-based sequencing might over-represent cells highly expressing TCR.

Germline CDR1 and CDR2: GTSNPN and SVGIG (reference sequence). The CDR3 has 13 residues. Trimming removed 0 bases at V and 1 base at J, with 4 bases between. The chain is built from TRBV30 and TRBJ2-1; D unclear. Sample: central memory CD4+ T cells from blood. The source is a man aged 18 to 35 in good health. Here the CDR3 reads CAWSVRSYNEQFF. DNA of the CDR3: TGTGCCTGGAGTGTACGGTCCTACAATGAGCAGTTCTTC.